This T cell receptor beta chain originates from a study of blood T cell repertoires in COVID-19. Study-wide context: Samples came from the United States, Italy and Spain, spanning acute and convalescent COVID-19. The analysed material was cDNA or gDNA that came from T cells, B-cell-depleted T cells, or PBMCs.

Germline V lookup: CDR1 SEHNR, CDR2 FQNEAQ (reference sequence). This CDR3 comprises 15 residues. J gave up 5 bases and V 5 bases, and 8 bases lay outside the gene matches. Sequencing was performed with immunoSEQ multiplex PCR; in TCRdb, only in-frame clones are kept and a portion is missing. In the table there are roughly 410,000 clones, roughly 90% of which are singletons. This rearrangement joins TRBV7-9 to TRBJ2-4, with 8 bases lining up with TRBD2. The TCR comes from a man in his forties with acute or convalescent COVID-19. The specimen was peripheral blood. The CDR3 region has the DNA TGTGCCAGCAGCCCCCGCGGGGGGCTGCAAAACATTCAGTACTTC. It translates to CASSPRGGLQNIQYF. Combining the CDR3 with reference TRBV7-9 and TRBJ2-4 gives the whole variable domain DTGVSQNPRHKITKRGQNVTFRCDPISEHNRLYWYRQTLGQGPEFLTYFQNEAQLEKSRLLSDRFSAERPKGSFSTLEIQRTEQGDSAMYLCASSPRGGLQNIQYFGAGTRLSVL.